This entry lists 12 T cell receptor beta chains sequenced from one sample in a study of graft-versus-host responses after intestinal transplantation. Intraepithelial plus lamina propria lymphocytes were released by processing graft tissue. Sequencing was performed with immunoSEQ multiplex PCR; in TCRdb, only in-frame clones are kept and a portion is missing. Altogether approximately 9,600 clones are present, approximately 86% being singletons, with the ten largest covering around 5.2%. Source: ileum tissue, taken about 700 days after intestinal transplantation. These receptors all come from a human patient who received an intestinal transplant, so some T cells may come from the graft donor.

The chain's CDR3 is CASSFTPGQAYNEQFF. The CDR3 DNA is TGTGCCAGCAGCTTCACTCCGGGACAGGCGTACAATGAGCAGTTCTTC. The chain has TRBV7-6 and TRBJ2-1, with 8 bases aligning to TRBD1. Germline loops: CDR1 SGHVS, CDR2 FNYEAQ. The CDR3 runs to 16 residues. Losses at the gene ends were 3 bases for V and 4 bases for J; bases not matched to a gene: 8. The variable domain in full, completed from reference TRBV7-6 and TRBJ2-1, reads GAGVSQSPRYKVTKRGQDVALRCDPISGHVSLYWYRQALGQGPEFLTYFNYEAQQDKSGLPNDRFSAERPEGSISTLTIQRTEQRDSAMYRCASSFTPGQAYNEQFFGPGTRLTVL.

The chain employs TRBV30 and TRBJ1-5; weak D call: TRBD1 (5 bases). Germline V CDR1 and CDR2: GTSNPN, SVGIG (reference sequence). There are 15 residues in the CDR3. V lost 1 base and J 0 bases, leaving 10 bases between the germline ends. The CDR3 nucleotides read TGTGCCTGGAGTGGGGGCGGGACTAGCAATCAGCCCCAGCATTTT. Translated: CAWSGGGTSNQPQHF.

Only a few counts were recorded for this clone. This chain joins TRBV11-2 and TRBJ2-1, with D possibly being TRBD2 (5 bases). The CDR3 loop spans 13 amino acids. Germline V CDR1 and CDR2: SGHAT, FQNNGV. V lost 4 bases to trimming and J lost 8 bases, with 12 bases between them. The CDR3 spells CASSWTLRDEQFF. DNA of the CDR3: TGTGCCAGCAGCTGGACTCTACGGGATGAGCAGTTCTTC.

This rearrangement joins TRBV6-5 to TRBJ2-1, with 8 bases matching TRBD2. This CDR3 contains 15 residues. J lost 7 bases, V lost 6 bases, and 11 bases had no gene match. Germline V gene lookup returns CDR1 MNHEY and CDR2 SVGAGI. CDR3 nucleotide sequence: TGTGCCAGCAGCCCGACCGGGACTAGAAGGAATGAGCAGTTCTTC. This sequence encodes CASSPTGTRRNEQFF.

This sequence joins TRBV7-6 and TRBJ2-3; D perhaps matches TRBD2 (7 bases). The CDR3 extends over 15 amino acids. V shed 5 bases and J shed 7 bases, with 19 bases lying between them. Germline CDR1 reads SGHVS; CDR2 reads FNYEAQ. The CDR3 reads CASSRTGGPWYTQYF. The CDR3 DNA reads TGTGCCAGCAGCAGAACGGGGGGCCCTTGGTATACGCAGTATTTT.

The CDR3 region is CASSRQGAETGELFF. Here the CDR3 DNA reads TGTGCCAGCAGCCGACAGGGGGCCGAAACCGGGGAGCTGTTTTTT. The chain uses TRBV6-5 and TRBJ2-2, with 10 bases matching TRBD1. CDR3 size: 15 residues. The germline gives CDR1 MNHEY, CDR2 SVGAGI. Losses at the gene ends were 6 bases for V and 5 bases for J; bases not matched to a gene: 6.

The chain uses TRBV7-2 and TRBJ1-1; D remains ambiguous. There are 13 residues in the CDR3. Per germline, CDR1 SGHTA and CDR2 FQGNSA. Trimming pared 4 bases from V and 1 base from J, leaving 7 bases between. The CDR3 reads CASSSERNTEAFF. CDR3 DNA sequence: TGTGCCAGCAGCTCCGAAAGGAACACTGAAGCTTTCTTT.

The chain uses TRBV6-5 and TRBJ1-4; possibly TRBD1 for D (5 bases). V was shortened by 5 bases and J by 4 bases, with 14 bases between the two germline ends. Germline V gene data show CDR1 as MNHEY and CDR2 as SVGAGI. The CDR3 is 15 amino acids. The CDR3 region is CASSGTGGNNEKLFF. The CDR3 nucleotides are TGTGCCAGCAGTGGGACTGGTGGGAATAATGAAAAACTGTTTTTT.

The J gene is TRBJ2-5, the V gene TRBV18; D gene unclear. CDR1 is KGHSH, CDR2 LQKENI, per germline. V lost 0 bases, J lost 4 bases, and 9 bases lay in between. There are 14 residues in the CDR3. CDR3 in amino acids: CASSPPASGETQYF. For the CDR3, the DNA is TGTGCCAGCTCACCACCGGCGAGTGGAGAGACCCAGTACTTC.

Here the CDR3 reads CASSWGREGQPQHF. The CDR3 bases are TGTGCCAGCAGTTGGGGGAGGGAGGGTCAGCCCCAGCATTTT. The gene calls are TRBV6-6 and TRBJ1-5, with a tentative D call TRBD1 (5 bases). The CDR3 runs to 14 residues. In germline, CDR1 is MNHNY, CDR2 SVGAGI (reference sequence). Trimming cost V 4 bases and J 6 bases, with 13 bases left between them.

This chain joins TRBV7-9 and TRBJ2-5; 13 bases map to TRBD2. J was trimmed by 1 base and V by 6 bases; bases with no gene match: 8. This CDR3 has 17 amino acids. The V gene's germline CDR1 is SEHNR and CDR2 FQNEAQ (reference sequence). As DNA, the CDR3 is TGTGCCAGCAGACCACCTCGGACTAGCGGGAGCCAAGAGACCCAGTACTTC. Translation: CASRPPRTSGSQETQYF.

This CDR3 reads CAWDVGGEQYF. The CDR3 DNA sequence: TGTGCCTGGGATGTCGGCGGCGAGCAGTACTTC. The chain is built from TRBV30 and TRBJ2-7; D not certain. The CDR3 covers 11 residues. V was trimmed by 5 bases and J by 6 bases, leaving 11 bases between them. Germline CDR1 GTSNPN, CDR2 SVGIG (reference sequence).